These 21 T cell receptor beta chains came from one sample sequenced in a study of T cells after yellow fever vaccination. MiXCR, run by TCRdb on the 5' RACE reads, gives a single entry per CDR3 protein. The sample includes 500,000 to 650,000 distinct CDR3 sequences, 12% seen only once; the top ten take under 15%. The source was PBMCs, collected on the day of the yellow fever booster vaccination. These TCRs come from a man between 25 and 39 years old who received the YFV17D yellow fever vaccine.

The chain combines TRBV2 with TRBJ2-1, with 12 bases aligning to TRBD2. The CDR3 is 18 amino acids. The J segment lost 9 bases and the V segment lost 10 bases, leaving 22 bases of the junction unmatched. CDR1 is SNHLY, CDR2 FYNNEI, per germline. The CDR3 here is CAICSGTSGQSLFFEQFF. As DNA, the CDR3 is TGTGCCATCTGTTCCGGGACTAGCGGGCAGAGCCTGTTTTTTGAGCAGTTCTTC.

The V and J genes are TRBV30 and TRBJ1-1; possibly TRBD1 for D (6 bases). The V and J ends lost 4 bases and 4 bases respectively, with 19 bases between them. There are 15 residues in the CDR3. CDR1 and CDR2 (germline): GTSNPN, SVGIG (reference sequence). CDR3 loop: CAWTPIPGTSTEAFF. Written as DNA, the CDR3 is TGTGCCTGGACCCCAATACCCGGGACATCCACTGAAGCTTTCTTT.

This clonotype appeared a few times. The V call is TRBV3-1, the J call TRBJ2-1; either TRBD1 or TRBD2 may supply D (7 bases each). From germline, CDR1 is LGHDT and CDR2 YNNKEL (reference sequence). Trimming removed 6 bases at V and 4 bases at J, with 16 bases between. This CDR3 comprises 15 residues. CDR3 sequence: CASRPGGETYNEQFF. The CDR3 region has the DNA TGTGCCAGCAGACCAGGGGGGGAAACTTACAATGAGCAGTTCTTC.

The V and J genes are TRBV18 and TRBJ2-3; 12 bases match TRBD1. V dropped 2 bases and J dropped 7; count of bases not matched to a gene: 7. The CDR3 contains 16 residues. The germline CDR1 and CDR2 sequences are KGHSH and LQKENI. This CDR3 is CASSPEAGQGAYTQYF. The CDR3 region has the DNA TGTGCCAGCTCACCAGAGGCGGGACAGGGGGCTTATACGCAGTATTTT. The complete variable domain, with remaining parts taken from reference TRBV18 and TRBJ2-3, reads NAGVMQNPRHLVRRRGQEARLRCSPMKGHSHVYWYRQLPEEGLKFMVYLQKENIIDESGMPKERFSAEFPKEGPSILRIQQVVRGDSAAYFCASSPEAGQGAYTQYFGPGTRLTVL.

The chain uses TRBV5-1 and TRBJ2-7, with 7 bases fitting TRBD2. Germline CDR1 reads SGHRS; CDR2 reads YFSETQ. J gave up 5 bases and V 0 bases, and 8 bases lay outside the gene matches. The CDR3 totals 15 residues. CDR3 in amino acids: CASSLDAGAWDEQYF. The DNA for the CDR3 is TGCGCCAGCAGCTTGGACGCGGGAGCCTGGGACGAGCAGTACTTC.

The chain links TRBV7-2 to TRBJ2-7; D is perhaps TRBD1 (5 bases). V was trimmed by 1 base and J by 6 bases, leaving 16 bases between them. Germline CDR1 reads SGHTA; CDR2 reads FQGNSA. The length of the CDR3 is 15 residues. This chain's CDR3 is CASSLEATVRGEQYF. DNA of the CDR3: TGTGCCAGCAGCTTAGAGGCTACGGTTAGGGGCGAGCAGTACTTC.

This clonotype was found a few times. The CDR3 nucleotides read TGTGCCAGCAGCTTGGTGGTAGCGGGAGGTTTTGAGACCCAGTACTTC. Its translation is CASSLVVAGGFETQYF. The chain carries TRBV7-2 and TRBJ2-5, with 10 bases aligning to TRBD2. Germline values: CDR1 SGHTA, CDR2 FQGNSA. With 3 bases clipped from V and 5 bases from J, the junction kept 9 bases outside the gene matches. The CDR3 runs to 16 residues.

This clonotype was seen ten or more times. The chain has TRBV5-1 and TRBJ1-1; a weak D match, TRBD1 (6 bases). Trimming stripped 4 bases from V and 1 base from J, with 11 bases between. The CDR3 covers 14 residues. CDR1 is SGHRS and CDR2 is YFSETQ in the germline V gene. CDR3 in amino acids: CASSRDIKNTEAFF. The DNA of the CDR3 is TGCGCCAGCAGCCGGGACATAAAGAACACTGAAGCTTTCTTT.

This chain connects TRBV20-1 to TRBJ2-3; 15 nucleotides align to TRBD2. The junction had 4 bases not matched to a gene; V was cut back by 6 bases and J by 9 bases. This CDR3 is 13 amino acids long. Germline V gene sequence: CDR1 DFQATT, CDR2 SNEGSKA (reference sequence). Written as DNA, the CDR3 is TGCAGTGCCAGGACTAGCGGGAGGGACACGCAGTATTTT. Amino acids: CSARTSGRDTQYF.

V usage is TRBV13 and J usage is TRBJ2-7; 7 bases map to TRBD1. Germline CDR1 reads PRHDT; CDR2 reads FYEKMQ (reference sequence). Trimming cost V 0 bases and J 8 bases; bases outside gene matches: 7. The CDR3 length is 14 residues. CDR3: CASSLGQGDFQQYF. CDR3 DNA: TGTGCCAGCAGCTTAGGGCAGGGGGATTTCCAGCAGTACTTC.

V is TRBV12-5 and J is TRBJ2-7; D remains ambiguous. Germline V gene data show CDR1 as LGHNT and CDR2 as FRNRAP. This CDR3 region has 12 residues. V was trimmed by 7 bases and J by 2 bases, leaving 9 bases between them. The CDR3 protein is CASALTAYEQYF. The CDR3 region has the DNA TGTGCTAGTGCGCTTACTGCCTACGAGCAGTACTTC.

The chain employs TRBV7-2 and TRBJ2-1; 8 nucleotides align to TRBD1. The length of the CDR3 is 15 residues. V trimming: 5 bases; J trimming: 7 bases; junction bases outside the gene matches: 10. Germline V gives CDR1 SGHTA, CDR2 FQGNSA. The CDR3 loop reads CASSAPGQVPNEQFF. The CDR3 nucleotides are TGTGCCAGCAGCGCGCCGGGACAGGTACCGAATGAGCAGTTCTTC. The complete variable domain, with remaining parts taken from reference TRBV7-2 and TRBJ2-1, reads GAGVSQSPSNKVTEKGKDVELRCDPISGHTALYWYRQSLGQGLEFLIYFQGNSAPDKSGLPSDRFSAERTGGSVSTLTIQRTQQEDSAVYLCASSAPGQVPNEQFFGPGTRLTVL.

This clonotype came up a few times. The rearrangement joins TRBV28 to TRBJ1-1; D is unclear. This CDR3 has 11 residues. V lost 7 bases, J lost 8 bases, and 11 bases lay in between. Germline loops: CDR1 MDHEN, CDR2 SYDVKM. CDR3 DNA sequence: TGTGCCAGCACAGGAGTATCAGAAGCTTTCTTT. It translates to CASTGVSEAFF.

This clonotype was observed a few times. J is TRBJ1-1 and V is TRBV5-5; 7 bases line up with TRBD1. Losses at the gene ends were 0 bases for V and 1 base for J; bases not matched to a gene: 6. Germline lookup yields CDR1 SGHKS and CDR2 YYEKEE (reference sequence). CDR3 length: 16 residues. The CDR3 DNA follows: TGTGCCAGCAGCTTGGGACAGGGATACAGGAACACTGAAGCTTTCTTT. This sequence encodes CASSLGQGYRNTEAFF.

This clonotype came up a few times. This chain uses TRBV30 with TRBJ2-7, with 7 nucleotides matching TRBD1. The germline gives CDR1 GTSNPN, CDR2 SVGIG (reference sequence). Germline trimming cut 7 bases from V and 3 bases from J; bases unmatched to any gene: 9. This CDR3 spans 13 amino acids. CDR3 residues: CASLHRGSYEQYF. The DNA for the CDR3 is TGTGCCTCCCTCCACAGGGGAAGCTACGAGCAGTACTTC.

V gene TRBV28 combines with J gene TRBJ2-4; D may be TRBD1 (6 bases). The CDR3 totals 14 residues. V dropped 3 bases and J dropped 3 bases, with 9 bases sitting between them. The germline CDR1 and CDR2 sequences are MDHEN and SYDVKM. The CDR3 DNA sequence: TGTGCCAGCAGTTTCCCAGGGGTCAAAAACATTCAGTACTTC. Its translation: CASSFPGVKNIQYF. The full variable domain, rest sourced from reference TRBV28 and TRBJ2-4, is DVKVTQSSRYLVKRTGEKVFLECVQDMDHENMFWYRQDPGLGLRLIYFSYDVKMKEKGDIPEGYSVSREKKERFSLILESASTNQTSMYLCASSFPGVKNIQYFGAGTRLSVL.

A remark on this clonotype: Germline and junction disagree at one end, which may indicate a read error. This chain links TRBV7-2 with TRBJ2-3; unclear D gene. Germline CDR1 SGHTA, CDR2 FQGNSA. This CDR3 is 13 amino acids long. The CDR3 sequence: CASSLEVSDTHYF. The CDR3, as DNA: TGTGCCAGCAGCTTAGAGGTCTCAGATACGCATTATTTT.

The rearrangement uses TRBV7-2 and TRBJ1-4; D may be TRBD1 (5 bases). CDR1 and CDR2 (germline): SGHTA, FQGNSA. This CDR3 spans 16 amino acids. Trimming took off 5 bases at V and 0 bases at J, with 13 bases between the two ends. The CDR3 nucleotides read TGTGCCAGCAGCCAATTCAGGGATCCAACTAATGAAAAACTGTTTTTT. This sequence encodes CASSQFRDPTNEKLFF.

This clonotype was counted only a few times. The chain recombines TRBV4-2 with TRBJ2-5; a weak D match, TRBD2 (5 bases). The V end lost 3 bases, the J end lost 6 bases, and 14 bases lay between the germline ends. In germline, CDR1 is LGHNA, CDR2 YNFKEQ. This CDR3 has 14 residues. CDR3 DNA sequence: TGTGCCAGCAGCCACGAGGACTCCCGGCAGACCCAGTACTTC. It translates to CASSHEDSRQTQYF.

V gene TRBV3-1 combines with J gene TRBJ2-3; 8 nucleotides line up with TRBD1. The J segment lost 3 bases and the V segment lost 4 bases, leaving 6 bases of the junction unmatched. This CDR3 region has 15 residues. Germline V lookup: CDR1 LGHDT, CDR2 YNNKEL (reference sequence). The CDR3 nucleotides read TGTGCCAGCAGCCCTCCAGGGGGCGGGACAGATACGCAGTATTTT. It translates to CASSPPGGGTDTQYF.

This clonotype appeared a few times. This sequence joins TRBV5-1 and TRBJ2-1, with 9 bases fitting TRBD1. There are 14 residues in the CDR3. CDR1 and CDR2 from the germline V gene are SGHRS and YFSETQ. With 5 bases clipped from V and 7 bases from J, the junction kept 7 bases outside the gene matches. The CDR3 nucleotides read TGCGCCAGCAGTCGGACAGGGGTTGTAAATGAGCAGTTCTTC. Its translation is CASSRTGVVNEQFF.